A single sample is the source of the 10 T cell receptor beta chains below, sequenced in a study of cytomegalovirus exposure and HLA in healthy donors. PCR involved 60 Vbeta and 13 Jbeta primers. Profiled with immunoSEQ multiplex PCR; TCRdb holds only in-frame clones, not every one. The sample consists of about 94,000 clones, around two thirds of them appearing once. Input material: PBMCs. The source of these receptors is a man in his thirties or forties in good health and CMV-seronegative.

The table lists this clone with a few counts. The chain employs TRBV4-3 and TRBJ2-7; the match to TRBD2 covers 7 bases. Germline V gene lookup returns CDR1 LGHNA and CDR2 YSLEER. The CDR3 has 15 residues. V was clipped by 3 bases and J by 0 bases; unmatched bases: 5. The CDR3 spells CASSHSRGVSYEQYF. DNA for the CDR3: TGCGCCAGCAGCCACTCTCGGGGGGTCTCCTACGAGCAGTACTTC.

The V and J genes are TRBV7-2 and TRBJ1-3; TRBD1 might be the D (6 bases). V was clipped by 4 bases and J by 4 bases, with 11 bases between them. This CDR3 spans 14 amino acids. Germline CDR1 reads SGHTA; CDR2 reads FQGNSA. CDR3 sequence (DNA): TGTGCCAGCAGCTCTCAGGGGACCGGAAACACCATATATTTT. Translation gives CASSSQGTGNTIYF. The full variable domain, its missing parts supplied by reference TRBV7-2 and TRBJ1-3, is GAGVSQSPSNKVTEKGKDVELRCDPISGHTALYWYRQSLGQGLEFLIYFQGNSAPDKSGLPSDRFSAERTGGSVSTLTIQRTQQEDSAVYLCASSSQGTGNTIYFGEGSWLTVV.

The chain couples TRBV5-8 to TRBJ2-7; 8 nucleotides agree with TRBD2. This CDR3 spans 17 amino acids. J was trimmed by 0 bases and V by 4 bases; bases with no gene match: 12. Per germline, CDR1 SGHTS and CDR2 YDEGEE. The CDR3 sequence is CASSPGLVRMSSYEQYF. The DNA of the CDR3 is TGTGCCAGCAGCCCGGGACTAGTACGAATGAGCTCCTACGAGCAGTACTTC.

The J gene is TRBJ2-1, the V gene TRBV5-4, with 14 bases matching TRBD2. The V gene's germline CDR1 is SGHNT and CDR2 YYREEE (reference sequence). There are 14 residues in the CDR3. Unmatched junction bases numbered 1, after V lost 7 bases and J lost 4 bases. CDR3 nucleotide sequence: TGTGCCAGCTGGACTAGCGGGGGGTACAATGAGCAGTTCTTC. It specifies CASWTSGGYNEQFF.

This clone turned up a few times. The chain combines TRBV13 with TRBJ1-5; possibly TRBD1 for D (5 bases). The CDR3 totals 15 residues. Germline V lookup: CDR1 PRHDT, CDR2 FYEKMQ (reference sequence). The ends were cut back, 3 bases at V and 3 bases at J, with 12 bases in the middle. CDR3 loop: CASSLGGTVNQPQHF. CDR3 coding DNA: TGTGCCAGCAGCTTGGGGGGGACGGTCAATCAGCCCCAGCATTTT.

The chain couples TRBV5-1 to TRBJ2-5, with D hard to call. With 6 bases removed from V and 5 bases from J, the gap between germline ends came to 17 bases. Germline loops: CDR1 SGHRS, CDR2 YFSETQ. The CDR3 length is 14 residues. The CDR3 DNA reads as TGCGCCAGCACGGTCGGCGGTGGTTGTGAGACCCAGTACTTC. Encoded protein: CASTVGGGCETQYF.

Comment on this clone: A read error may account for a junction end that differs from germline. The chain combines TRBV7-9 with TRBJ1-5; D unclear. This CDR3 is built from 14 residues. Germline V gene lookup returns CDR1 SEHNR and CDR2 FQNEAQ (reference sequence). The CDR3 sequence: CSSSFGGGNQPQHF. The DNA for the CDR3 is TGTTCCAGCAGCTTTGGAGGAGGCAATCAGCCCCAGCATTTT. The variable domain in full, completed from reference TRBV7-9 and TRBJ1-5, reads DTGVSQNPRHKITKRGQNVTFRCDPISEHNRLYWYRQTLGQGPEFLTYFQNEAQLEKSRLLSDRFSAERPKGSFSTLEIQRTEQGDSAMYLCSSSFGGGNQPQHFGDGTRLSIL.

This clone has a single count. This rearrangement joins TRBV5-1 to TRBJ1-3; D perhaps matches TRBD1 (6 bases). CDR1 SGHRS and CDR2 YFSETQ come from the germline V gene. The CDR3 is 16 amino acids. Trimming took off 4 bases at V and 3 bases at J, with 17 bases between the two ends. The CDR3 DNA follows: TGCGCCAGCAGCCCGAAACAGGGTTCTCTTGGAAACACCATATATTTT. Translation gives CASSPKQGSLGNTIYF.

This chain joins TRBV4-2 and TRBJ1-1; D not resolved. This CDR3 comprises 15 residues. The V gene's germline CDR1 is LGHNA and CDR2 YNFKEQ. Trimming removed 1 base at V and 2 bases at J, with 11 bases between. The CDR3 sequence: CASSQGATLNTEAFF. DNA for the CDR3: TGTGCCAGCAGCCAAGGGGCGACCCTCAACACTGAAGCTTTCTTT.

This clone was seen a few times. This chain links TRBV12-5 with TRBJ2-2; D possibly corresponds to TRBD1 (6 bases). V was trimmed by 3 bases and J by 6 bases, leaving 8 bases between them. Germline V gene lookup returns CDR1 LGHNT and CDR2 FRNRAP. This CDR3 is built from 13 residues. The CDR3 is CASGFRGSGELFF. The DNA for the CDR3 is TGTGCTAGTGGTTTCAGGGGCTCCGGGGAGCTGTTTTTT.